These T cell receptor beta chains were read from a single sample in a study of CD8 T cells in ankylosing spondylitis. Via MiXCR, TCRdb re-called the 5' RACE reads, giving one row per CDR3 protein. Of 300,000 to 350,000 distinct CDR3 sequences listed, roughly 15% are singletons. The specimen was blood, either unsorted or a sorted T cell fraction (not recorded which). These receptor sequences come from a male donor with ankylosing spondylitis or in good health (not recorded which). Both conserved end residues are part of each CDR3. Each record gives: clone size, D gene, V gene, J gene, CDR3 length, CDR3 protein, CDR3 DNA. A D gene is named only where the DNA matches it firmly. Part of the rows lack a size; the others show once, few, many or a class for expanded clones.

few	-	TRBV27	TRBJ1-6	14	CASRPQGDNSPLHF	TGTGCCAGCAGACCACAGGGAGATAATTCACCCCTCCACTTT
few	TRBD1	TRBV6-5	TRBJ1-2	16	CASSYSPDRGSKGYTF	TGTGCCAGCAGTTACTCTCCTGACAGGGGGAGTAAGGGCTACACCTTC
few	-	TRBV20-1	TRBJ1-4	14	CSAMSGGHGEKLFF	TGCAGTGCTATGTCCGGGGGGCACGGTGAAAAACTGTTTTTT
many	-	TRBV7-9	TRBJ2-5	13	CASSLSGGETQYF	TGTGCCAGCAGCTTATCAGGGGGGGAGACCCAGTACTTC
-	TRBD1	TRBV5-1	TRBJ2-7	14	CASSLVGQGGEQYF	TGCGCCAGCAGCTTGGTGGGACAGGGAGGCGAGCAGTACTTC
-	TRBD2	TRBV6-1	TRBJ2-3	14	CASTTSRRTDTQYF	TGTGCCAGCACGACTAGCCGACGCACAGATACGCAGTATTTT
few	-	TRBV20-1	TRBJ2-6	15	CSARAYQVGANVLTF	TGCAGTGCTAGAGCATACCAAGTTGGAGCCAACGTCCTGACTTTC
few	TRBD2	TRBV29-1	TRBJ2-1	14	CSVERSGGAYEQFF	TGCAGCGTTGAAAGGAGCGGGGGGGCTTATGAGCAGTTCTTC
-	-	TRBV7-9	TRBJ1-2	13	CASSSHGNYGYTF	TGTGCCAGCAGCTCACACGGGAACTATGGCTACACCTTC
-	TRBD2	TRBV3-1	TRBJ2-3	16	CASSQGTRRGFDTQYF	TGTGCCAGCAGCCAAGGGACTAGGAGAGGATTTGATACGCAGTATTTT
few	-	TRBV4-2	TRBJ2-3	16	CASSQEPQRPTDTQYF	TGTGCCAGCAGCCAAGAACCCCAGCGGCCCACAGATACGCAGTATTTT
many	-	TRBV5-1	TRBJ2-2	14	CASSLARGTGELFF	TGCGCCAGCAGCTTGGCGAGAGGGACCGGGGAGCTGTTTTTT